The entry that follows covers one T cell receptor beta chain sequence. The antigen remains unidentified. This sample was included in a study of CXCR3-negative and CXCR3-positive naive CD8 T cells. Study observations and caveats: In CXCR3-positive naive cells, the TRB CDR3s were more hydrophobic than in CXCR3-negative naive cells.

The CDR3 sequence is 14 residues long. Germline CDR1 is LNHDA and CDR2 is SQIVND (reference sequence). TRB cDNA libraries were made by UMI-labeled 5' RACE. TCRdb reworked the 5' RACE reads into one entry per CDR3 protein, no DNA. Here the sample table reports some 150,000 distinct CDR3 sequences. This receptor was taken from a human donor in good health. Some clones in this sample may be carry-over from other donors' samples. The V gene is TRBV19, the J gene TRBJ1-1; TCRdb designates TRBD1, a call that cannot be tested without DNA. Sample: naive CXCR3+ CD8+ T cells from blood. The subset here: CD45RO-CCR7+CD27+CD95- naive CD8+ T cells expressing CXCR3 (TNR3+). The CDR3 reads CASSMAGAGTEAFF. Full variable domain (missing parts from reference TRBV19 and TRBJ1-1): DGGITQSPKYLFRKEGQNVTLSCEQNLNHDAMYWYRQDPGQGLRLIYYSQIVNDFQKGDIAEGYSVSREKKESFPLTVTSAQKNPTAFYLCASSMAGAGTEAFFGQGTRLTVV.